The 28 T cell receptor beta chains listed next were all sequenced from one sample in a study of T cell repertoires in cytomegalovirus infection. TCRdb ran MiXCR on the reads and lists one entry per CDR3 protein. The profile shows around 450,000 distinct CDR3 sequences, under 40% of them singletons. The sample comprised PBMCs. Receptors were obtained from a human donor in good health (CMV status not recorded). Some clones in this sample may be carry-over from other donors' samples.

V is TRBV15 and J is TRBJ2-1; 7 bases agree with TRBD2. The CDR3 runs 18 residues. In germline, CDR1 is LNHNV, CDR2 YYDKDF (reference sequence). V gave up 1 base and J gave up 7 bases; unmatched junction bases: 16. The CDR3 DNA is TGTGCCACCAGCAGAGGTTATTTGCGGGGGAGAGGTGAAAATGAGCAGTTCTTC. This codes for CATSRGYLRGRGENEQFF.

To note about this clonotype: A read error may be the cause here, since a much bigger clone is one base away. The chain recombines TRBV6-1 with TRBJ1-2; possible D gene TRBD1, 5 bases. From germline, CDR1 is MNHNS and CDR2 SASEGT. The CDR3 is 17 residues long. CDR3 residues: CANSEARWGRADYGYTF. CDR3 sequence (DNA): TGTGCCAACAGTGAAGCGCGATGGGGCAGGGCGGACTATGGCTACACCTTC.

This clonotype came up many times. The chain recombines TRBV7-2 with TRBJ2-5; D gene unclear. The CDR3 runs 16 residues. Trimming cost V 1 base and J 3 bases, with 15 bases left between them. Germline V gene sequence: CDR1 SGHTA, CDR2 FQGNSA. CDR3 loop: CASSLDGRTRKETQYF. CDR3 DNA: TGTGCCAGCAGCTTAGATGGACGCACGAGGAAAGAGACCCAGTACTTC.

V is TRBV18 and J is TRBJ2-5; a weak D match, TRBD1 (5 bases). In germline, CDR1 is KGHSH, CDR2 LQKENI. This CDR3 contains 15 residues. Trimming took 3 bases from V and 1 from J, leaving 12 bases between them. CDR3: CASSPKADTQETQYF. The CDR3, as DNA: TGTGCCAGCTCACCTAAGGCGGACACCCAAGAGACCCAGTACTTC.

CDR3 sequence (DNA): TGTGCCACCAGTGACTCCGGGACTTTCCACAATGAGCAGTTCTTC. Encoded protein: CATSDSGTFHNEQFF. The rearrangement links TRBV24-1 to TRBJ2-1; a weak D match, TRBD2 (6 bases). The ends were cut back, 4 bases at V and 5 bases at J, with 14 bases in the middle. The CDR3 sequence is 15 residues long. Germline-derived CDR1 and CDR2 are KGHDR and SFDVKD.

This chain joins TRBV6-2 or TRBV6-3 and TRBJ2-1; no reliable D call. V was pared by 2 bases and J by 7 bases, with 9 bases between. The germline gives CDR1 MNHEY, CDR2 SVGEGT. The CDR3 has 13 amino acids. The CDR3 coding sequence is TGTGCCAGCAGTTACGATTTCCTGAATGAGCAGTTCTTC. Translating it yields CASSYDFLNEQFF.

The chain combines TRBV19 with TRBJ2-3, with D maybe TRBD2 (6 bases). With 5 bases removed from V and 5 bases from J, the gap between germline ends came to 17 bases. Looked up from germline, CDR1 is LNHDA and CDR2 is SQIVND (reference sequence). This CDR3 is built from 15 residues. CDR3 protein: CASSPRLGLQDTQYF. CDR3 coding DNA: TGTGCCAGTAGTCCGAGACTAGGCCTCCAAGATACGCAGTATTTT.

This chain links TRBV19 with TRBJ2-5; 10 nucleotides match TRBD2. The CDR3 extends over 14 amino acids. V gave up 4 bases and J gave up 5 bases; unmatched junction bases: 4. The V gene's germline CDR1 is LNHDA and CDR2 SQIVND (reference sequence). CDR3 sequence reads: CASSRGTSEETQYF. In nucleotides, the CDR3 is TGTGCCAGTAGTAGGGGGACTAGCGAGGAGACCCAGTACTTC.

The J gene is TRBJ2-1, the V gene TRBV5-5; 8 bases map to TRBD2. Germline lookup yields CDR1 SGHKS and CDR2 YYEKEE (reference sequence). The CDR3 covers 16 residues. J gave up 4 bases and V 4 bases, and 10 bases lay outside the gene matches. The CDR3 DNA reads as TGTGCCAGCAGCAGGGACGGGGGGGGCGTTTACAATGAGCAGTTCTTC. This codes for CASSRDGGGVYNEQFF.

A few counts support this clonotype. V usage is TRBV11-2 and J usage is TRBJ2-7; TRBD2 matches 8 bases. V dropped 5 bases and J dropped 1; count of bases not matched to a gene: 7. Germline V gene lookup returns CDR1 SGHAT and CDR2 FQNNGV. This CDR3 region has 15 residues. The DNA for the CDR3 is TGTGCCAGCAGCCCGGCGGGGGGCAGATCCTACGAGCAGTACTTC. Protein: CASSPAGGRSYEQYF.

There are many counts of this clonotype. V gene TRBV7-8 combines with J gene TRBJ1-5; D perhaps matches TRBD1 (5 bases). Per germline, CDR1 SGHVS and CDR2 FQNEAQ. Trimming left V 5 bases short and J 2 bases short, with 22 bases between. The CDR3 totals 18 residues. The CDR3: CASSQTIGDLRGNQPQHF. DNA of the CDR3: TGTGCCAGCAGCCAAACCATCGGGGACCTGCGGGGCAATCAGCCCCAGCATTTT.

Regarding this clonotype: This sequence may be a read error, since a much larger clone differs from it by one base. The chain combines TRBV28 with TRBJ2-7, with 8 nucleotides matching TRBD1. Germline lookup yields CDR1 MDHEN and CDR2 SYDVKM. The CDR3 consists of 14 residues. Trimming took 6 bases from V and 0 from J; bases not matched to a gene: 4. Here the CDR3 reads CASRRQGISYEQYF. The CDR3 DNA sequence: TGTGCCAGCAGGCGACAGGGGATCTCCTACGAGCAGTACTTC.

The chain is built from TRBV9 and TRBJ2-1, with D maybe TRBD1 (6 bases). The CDR3 covers 15 residues. V shed 0 bases and J shed 4 bases, with 11 bases lying between them. Per the germline V gene, CDR1 is SGDLS and CDR2 is YYNGEE. The CDR3 region is CASSVGEGTYNEQFF. The CDR3 nucleotides are TGTGCCAGCAGCGTAGGAGAGGGGACATACAATGAGCAGTTCTTC.

A remark on this clonotype: Just one base apart from a much larger clone, this may be a read error. V and J are TRBV11-2 and TRBJ2-5, with no clear D. The V gene's germline CDR1 is SGHAT and CDR2 FQNNGV. The CDR3 has 14 residues. The CDR3 DNA is TGTGCCAGCAGCCTACGGCGGAACCAAGAGACCCAGTCCTTC. This codes for CASSLRRNQETQSF.

The table lists this clonotype with a few counts. The chain recombines TRBV29-1 with TRBJ1-1; the D is unclear. This CDR3 is built from 15 residues. Trimming took off 3 bases at V and 1 base at J, with 15 bases between the two ends. The germline V gene has CDR1 SQVTM and CDR2 ANQGSEA. The CDR3 reads CSVDVEGATNTEAFF. As DNA, the CDR3 is TGCAGCGTTGATGTCGAGGGAGCGACGAACACTGAAGCTTTCTTT.

This clonotype was detected ten times or more. This rearrangement joins TRBV7-6 to TRBJ2-1, with D unresolved. CDR3 length: 15 residues. V gave up 1 base and J gave up 2 bases, with 9 bases separating them. Germline assignment: CDR1 SGHVS and CDR2 FNYEAQ. CDR3 protein: CASSLDMSTYNEQFF. The DNA for the CDR3 is TGTGCCAGCAGCTTAGACATGTCGACCTACAATGAGCAGTTCTTC.

This clonotype was picked up a small number of times. This chain links TRBV28 with TRBJ2-2; the match to TRBD1 covers 7 bases. V trimming: 5 bases; J trimming: 5 bases; junction bases outside the gene matches: 8. CDR1 and CDR2 from the germline V gene are MDHEN and SYDVKM. The CDR3 spans 15 residues. The CDR3 DNA reads as TGTGCCAGCAGTCGCCACAGGGGTGGTACCGGGGAGCTGTTTTTT. This codes for CASSRHRGGTGELFF. Based on the CDR3 plus reference TRBV28 and TRBJ2-2, the full variable domain is DVKVTQSSRYLVKRTGEKVFLECVQDMDHENMFWYRQDPGLGLRLIYFSYDVKMKEKGDIPEGYSVSREKKERFSLILESASTNQTSMYLCASSRHRGGTGELFFGEGSRLTVL.

This clonotype showed up just a few times. The chain uses TRBV5-4 and TRBJ2-5; D remains ambiguous. CDR1 and CDR2 (germline): SGHNT, YYREEE (reference sequence). The CDR3 contains 15 residues. V dropped 1 base and J dropped 5 bases, with 15 bases sitting between them. CDR3 amino acids: CASSLTDSFGETQYF. The CDR3 nucleotides read TGTGCCAGCAGCTTGACAGACTCCTTCGGGGAGACCCAGTACTTC.

This clonotype was picked up one time. The chain is built from TRBV19 and TRBJ2-6; tentatively, D is TRBD1 or TRBD2 (6 bases each). The ends were cut back, 7 bases at V and 8 bases at J, with 15 bases in the middle. Germline lookup yields CDR1 LNHDA and CDR2 SQIVND (reference sequence). The CDR3 runs to 14 residues. CDR3 in amino acids: CASTGFGGSNVLTF. The CDR3 DNA follows: TGTGCCAGTACGGGCTTCGGGGGCTCCAACGTCCTGACTTTC.

The chain is built from TRBV7-2 and TRBJ2-1; 9 bases align to TRBD2. CDR3 length: 15 amino acids. V shed 5 bases, J shed 8 bases, and the junction held 10 bases outside the gene matches. From germline, CDR1 is SGHTA and CDR2 FQGNSA. CDR3: CASSNSGGQNHEQFF. As DNA, the CDR3 is TGTGCCAGCAGCAATAGCGGGGGACAGAACCATGAGCAGTTCTTC.

V usage is TRBV24-1 and J usage is TRBJ2-1; TRBD1 aligns across 8 bases. J was trimmed by 8 bases and V by 4 bases; bases with no gene match: 3. The germline V gene has CDR1 KGHDR and CDR2 SFDVKD. CDR3 length: 13 residues. CDR3 sequence: CATSEPTGDEQFF. The CDR3 DNA is TGTGCCACCAGTGAGCCGACAGGGGATGAGCAGTTCTTC.

This clonotype has only a few counts. J is TRBJ2-2 and V is TRBV19; unclear D gene. CDR1 and CDR2 (germline): LNHDA, SQIVND (reference sequence). Trimming shortened V by 0 bases and J by 2 bases, and 4 bases separated the two germline ends. This CDR3 comprises 14 residues. CDR3: CASSIDPNTGELFF. The CDR3 DNA follows: TGTGCCAGTAGTATAGATCCCAACACCGGGGAGCTGTTTTTT.

This clonotype has a handful of counts. The rearrangement joins TRBV6-5 to TRBJ1-5; D not resolved. V lost 6 bases to trimming and J lost 2 bases, with 14 bases between them. CDR3 length: 15 amino acids. The V gene's germline CDR1 is MNHEY and CDR2 SVGAGI. The CDR3 region is CASRLFRVGNQPQHF. Here the CDR3 DNA reads TGTGCCAGCAGATTATTTAGGGTGGGCAATCAGCCCCAGCATTTT.

This clonotype was seen ten or more times. The rearrangement uses TRBV7-6 and TRBJ1-6; D unresolved. This CDR3 is 15 amino acids long. Germline V lookup: CDR1 SGHVS, CDR2 FNYEAQ. V was trimmed by 3 bases and J by 7 bases, leaving 13 bases between them. The DNA of the CDR3 is TGTGCCAGCAGCTTGGCCCAAGGGCCCAATTCACCCCTCCACTTT. Protein product: CASSLAQGPNSPLHF.

This clonotype was picked up a small number of times. The chain uses TRBV2 and TRBJ2-1, with TRBD2 matching over 15 bases. Germline CDR1 and CDR2: SNHLY and FYNNEI. This CDR3 spans 19 amino acids. The V segment lost 3 bases and the J segment 0 bases; nucleotides outside the gene matches: 6. CDR3 sequence (DNA): TGTGCCAGCAGTGATGACGGACTAGCGGGGGGGCTCTCCTACAATGAGCAGTTCTTC. Translated, it gives CASSDDGLAGGLSYNEQFF.

The J gene is TRBJ1-2, the V gene TRBV6-5, with TRBD1 matching 12 bases. This CDR3 region has 15 residues. After removal of 6 bases from V and 4 bases from J, the junction contained 6 bases not matched to a gene. Germline CDR1 and CDR2: MNHEY and SVGAGI. The CDR3 nucleotides read TGTGCCAGCAGGGGACAGGGGGCGTACTTCTATGGCTACACCTTC. It codes for CASRGQGAYFYGYTF.

The sample holds many counts of this clonotype. The V gene is TRBV7-2, the J gene TRBJ2-7, with TRBD1 matching over 8 bases. J gave up 2 bases and V 7 bases, and 4 bases lay outside the gene matches. The germline V gene encodes CDR1 SGHTA and CDR2 FQGNSA. The CDR3 is made up of 13 amino acids. DNA of the CDR3: TGTGCCAGCACGCAGGACAGGGCCTACGAGCAGTACTTC. Translation gives CASTQDRAYEQYF.

The chain employs TRBV6-5 and TRBJ1-2, with D tentatively TRBD1 (6 bases). Germline-derived CDR1 and CDR2 are MNHEY and SVGAGI. The ends were cut back, 5 bases at V and 0 bases at J, with 7 bases in the middle. This CDR3 contains 13 residues. CDR3 bases: TGTGCCAGCAGTCGGACAGCTAACTATGGCTACACCTTC. It codes for CASSRTANYGYTF.